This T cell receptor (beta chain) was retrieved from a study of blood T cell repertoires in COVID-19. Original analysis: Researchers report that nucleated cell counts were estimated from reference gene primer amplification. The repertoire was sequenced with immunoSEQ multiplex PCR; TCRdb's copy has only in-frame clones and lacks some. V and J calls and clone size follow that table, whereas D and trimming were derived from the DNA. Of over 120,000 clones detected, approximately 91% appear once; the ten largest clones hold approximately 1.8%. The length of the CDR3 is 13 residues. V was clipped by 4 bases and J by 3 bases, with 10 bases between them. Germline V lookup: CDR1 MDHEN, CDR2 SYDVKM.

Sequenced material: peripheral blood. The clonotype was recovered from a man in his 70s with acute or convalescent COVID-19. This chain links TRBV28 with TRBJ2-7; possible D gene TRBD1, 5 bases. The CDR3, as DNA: TGTGCCAGCAGTTCAGGACAAATCTACGAGCAGTACTTC. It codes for CASSSGQIYEQYF.